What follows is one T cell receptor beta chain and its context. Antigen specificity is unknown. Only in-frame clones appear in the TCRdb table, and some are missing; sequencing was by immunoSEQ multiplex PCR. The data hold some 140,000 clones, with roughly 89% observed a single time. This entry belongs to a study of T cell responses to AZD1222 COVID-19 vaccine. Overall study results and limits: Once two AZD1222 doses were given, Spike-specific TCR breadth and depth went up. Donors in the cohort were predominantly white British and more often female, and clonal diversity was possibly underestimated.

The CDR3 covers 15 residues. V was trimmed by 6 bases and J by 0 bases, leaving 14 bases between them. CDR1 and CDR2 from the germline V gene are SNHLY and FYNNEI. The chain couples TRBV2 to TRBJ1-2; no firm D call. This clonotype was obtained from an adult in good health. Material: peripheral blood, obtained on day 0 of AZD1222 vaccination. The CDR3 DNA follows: TGTGCCAGCAGGTCCGGCACGTTAGCTAACTATGGCTACACCTTC. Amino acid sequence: CASRSGTLANYGYTF. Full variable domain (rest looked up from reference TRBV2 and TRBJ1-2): EPEVTQTPSHQVTQMGQEVILRCVPISNHLYFYWYRQILGQKVEFLVSFYNNEISEKSEIFDDQFSVERPDGSNFTLKIRSTKLEDSAMYFCASRSGTLANYGYTFGSGTRLTVV.